This TCR beta chain was identified during a study of OX40 agonist ivuxolimab in advanced cancers. This clone appeared once. The junction had 9 bases not matched to a gene; V was cut back by 5 bases and J by 4 bases. The CDR3 runs 16 residues. Germline values: CDR1 WNHNN, CDR2 SYGVQD (reference sequence). TCRdb's table, derived via immunoSEQ multiplex PCR, lists solely in-frame clones and lacks some. The table records 25,000 to 40,000 clones, about 88% of them present only once. The sequences come from CD4+ or CD8+ T cells sorted from blood, collected in a trial of the OX40 agonist ivuxolimab. The source of this sequence is an adult with an advanced solid tumor such as melanoma, head and neck, liver or kidney cancer. The chain carries TRBV10-1 and TRBJ2-5; TRBD1 agrees at 11 bases. CDR3 DNA sequence: TGCGCCAGCAGTCAAAGCCGGACAGGGGGCTCAGAGACCCAGTACTTC. Translated, it gives CASSQSRTGGSETQYF.